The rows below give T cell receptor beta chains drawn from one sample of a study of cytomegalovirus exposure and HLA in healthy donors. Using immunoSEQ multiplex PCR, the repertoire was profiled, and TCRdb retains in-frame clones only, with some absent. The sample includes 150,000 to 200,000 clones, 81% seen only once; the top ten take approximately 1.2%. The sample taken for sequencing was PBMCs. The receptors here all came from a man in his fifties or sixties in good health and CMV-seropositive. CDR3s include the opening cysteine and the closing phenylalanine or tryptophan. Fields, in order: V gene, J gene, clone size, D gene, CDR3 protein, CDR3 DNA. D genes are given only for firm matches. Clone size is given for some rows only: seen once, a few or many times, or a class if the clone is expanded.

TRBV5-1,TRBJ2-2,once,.,CASRIETGELFF,TGCGCCAGCAGAATAGAGACCGGGGAGCTGTTTTTT
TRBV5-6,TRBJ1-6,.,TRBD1,CASSKQGTGNSPLHF,TGTGCCAGCAGCAAACAGGGGACGGGGAATTCACCCCTCCACTTT
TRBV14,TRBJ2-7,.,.,CASSHQGQIKTYEQYF,TGTGCCAGCAGCCACCAGGGGCAGATAAAAACCTACGAGCAGTACTTC
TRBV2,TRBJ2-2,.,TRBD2,CASSRSGANTGELFF,TGTGCCAGCAGCCGTAGCGGGGCGAACACCGGGGAGCTGTTTTTT
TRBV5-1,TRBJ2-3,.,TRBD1,CASSLGTGRRDTQYF,TGCGCCAGCAGCTTGGGGACAGGGAGAAGGGATACGCAGTATTTT
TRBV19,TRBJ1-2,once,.,CASSMEGAYGYTF,TGTGCCAGTAGTATGGAGGGTGCTTATGGCTACACCTTC
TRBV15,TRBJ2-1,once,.,CATSNEGRGNEQFF,TGTGCCACCAGCAACGAAGGGCGGGGAAACGAGCAGTTCTTC
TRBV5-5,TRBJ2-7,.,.,CASSLGKASSYEQYF,TGTGCCAGCAGCTTGGGAAAGGCTAGCTCCTACGAGCAGTACTTC
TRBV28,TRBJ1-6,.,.,CASSLADYLGNSPLHF,TGTGCCAGCAGCCTCGCCGACTACCTGGGCAATTCACCCCTCCACTTT
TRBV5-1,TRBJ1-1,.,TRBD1,CASRGQSNTEAFF,TGCGCCAGCAGGGGACAGTCAAACACTGAAGCTTTCTTT
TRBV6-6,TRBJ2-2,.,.,CASSIVGELFF,TGTGCCAGCAGTATAGTCGGGGAGCTGTTTTTT
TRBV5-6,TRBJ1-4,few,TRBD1,CASSLAGGPGEKLFF,TGTGCCAGCAGCTTGGCAGGGGGCCCGGGAGAAAAACTGTTTTTT
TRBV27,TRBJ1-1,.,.,CARLLGGRNTEAFF,TGTGCCCGCCTTCTCGGGGGGCGGAACACTGAAGCTTTCTTT
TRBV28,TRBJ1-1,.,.,CASSRSLRDLNTEAFF,TGTGCCAGCAGCCGGAGTCTTCGGGATTTGAACACTGAAGCTTTCTTT
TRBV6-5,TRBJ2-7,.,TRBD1,CASTDRRFYEQYF,TGTGCCAGCACGGACAGGAGGTTCTACGAGCAGTACTTC
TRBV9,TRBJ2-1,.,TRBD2,CASSTRTSGKNEQFF,TGTGCCAGCAGCACCCGGACTAGCGGGAAAAATGAGCAGTTCTTC